The 7 T cell receptor beta chains listed next were all sequenced from one sample in a study of blood T cells in healthy people across ages. The second PCR ran about 6 to 12 cycles with a sample-barcoded 5' primer and J-beta primers. MiXCR, run by TCRdb on the 5' RACE reads, gives a single entry per CDR3 protein. The sample contains roughly 550,000 distinct CDR3 sequences, 24% of which appear only once. These data were likewise used in another study, on T cells of mothers and their children.

The sample was blood. These receptors all stem from a boy between 10 and 17 years old in good health.

This clonotype was seen only once. The J gene is TRBJ2-1, the V gene TRBV20-1, with TRBD2 matching over 11 bases. The CDR3 sequence is 15 residues long. Germline CDR1 and CDR2: DFQATT and SNEGSKA (reference sequence). V gave up 3 bases and J gave up 8 bases; unmatched junction bases: 9. For the CDR3, the DNA is TGCAGTGCTAGTTCGGGGACTAGCGGTCTCGATGAGCAGTTCTTC. Protein sequence: CSASSGTSGLDEQFF.

The CDR3 DNA is TGCAGTGCCCAAATAAGGGGCCTAGCGGGGGGGGGCGGACTTTTTGAGACCCAGTACTTC. Its protein is CSAQIRGLAGGGGLFETQYF. V usage is TRBV20-1 and J usage is TRBJ2-5, with TRBD2 matching over 12 bases. The CDR3 loop spans 20 amino acids. Germline CDR1 DFQATT, CDR2 SNEGSKA (reference sequence). J gave up 5 bases and V 6 bases, and 25 bases lay outside the gene matches.

The chain carries TRBV28 and TRBJ2-7; D may match TRBD1 or TRBD2 (5 bases each). The length of the CDR3 is 14 residues. Germline assignment: CDR1 MDHEN and CDR2 SYDVKM. With 8 bases removed from V and 2 bases from J, the gap between germline ends came to 16 bases. The CDR3 sequence is CASASRDGTYEQYF. The CDR3 DNA reads TGTGCCAGCGCCAGCCGGGACGGCACCTACGAGCAGTACTTC. The variable domain in full, with the rest retrieved from reference TRBV28 and TRBJ2-7, is DVKVTQSSRYLVKRTGEKVFLECVQDMDHENMFWYRQDPGLGLRLIYFSYDVKMKEKGDIPEGYSVSREKKERFSLILESASTNQTSMYLCASASRDGTYEQYFGPGTRLTVT.

This clonotype was seen a handful of times. The chain joins TRBV7-2 to TRBJ2-2; D is unresolved. V shed 1 base and J shed 6 bases, with 12 bases lying between them. The CDR3 has 15 residues. Germline assignment: CDR1 SGHTA and CDR2 FQGNSA. The CDR3 spells CASSLVPNPAGELFF. For the CDR3, the DNA is TGTGCCAGCAGCTTAGTACCGAACCCGGCCGGGGAGCTGTTTTTT.

This clonotype showed up just a few times. The V and J genes are TRBV7-2 and TRBJ2-7; D uncertain. This CDR3 region has 14 residues. Germline-derived CDR1 and CDR2 are SGHTA and FQGNSA. V lost 5 bases and J lost 4, with 15 bases in between. The CDR3 spells CASSPSASEYEQYF. The CDR3 coding sequence is TGTGCCAGCAGCCCCTCTGCGTCGGAGTACGAGCAGTACTTC.

In this sample, this clonotype turned up a few times. The chain has TRBV28 and TRBJ1-2; tentatively, D is TRBD1 (5 bases). Germline CDR1 and CDR2: MDHEN and SYDVKM. CDR3 length equals 14 residues. The ends were cut back, 4 bases at V and 6 bases at J, with 15 bases in the middle. The CDR3 DNA reads as TGTGCCAGCAGTTCGGGACCAATAGTTAATGGCTACACCTTC. Translation: CASSSGPIVNGYTF.

The V call is TRBV6-2 or TRBV6-3, the J call TRBJ2-5, with 11 bases aligning to TRBD2. The DNA matches TRBJ2-1 better at its end, which makes the J call doubtful. This CDR3 region has 15 residues. Germline V gene lookup returns CDR1 MNHEY and CDR2 SVGEGT. The DNA for the CDR3 is TGTGCCAGCAGTCATACGGATAGCGGGGGGGCCCGGCAGTTCTTC. Amino acid sequence: CASSHTDSGGARQFF.